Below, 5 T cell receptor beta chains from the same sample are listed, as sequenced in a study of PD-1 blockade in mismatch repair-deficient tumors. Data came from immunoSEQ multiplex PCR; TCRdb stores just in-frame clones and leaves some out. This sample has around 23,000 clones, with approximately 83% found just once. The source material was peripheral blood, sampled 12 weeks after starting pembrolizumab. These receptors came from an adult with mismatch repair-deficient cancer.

CDR3 sequence: CASSPGLAGNLYEQYF. In DNA, the CDR3 is TGTGCCAGCAGCCCAGGACTAGCGGGCAATCTCTACGAGCAGTACTTC. This sequence joins TRBV11-2 and TRBJ2-7; TRBD2 aligns across 11 bases. The length of the CDR3 is 16 residues. Germline V gene sequence: CDR1 SGHAT, CDR2 FQNNGV. V lost 5 bases, J lost 3 bases, and 9 bases stayed unmatched. The complete variable domain, with remaining parts taken from reference TRBV11-2 and TRBJ2-7, reads EAGVAQSPRYKIIEKRQSVAFWCNPISGHATLYWYQQILGQGPKLLIQFQNNGVVDDSQLPKDRFSAERLKGVDSTLKIQPAKLEDSAVYLCASSPGLAGNLYEQYFGPGTRLTVT.

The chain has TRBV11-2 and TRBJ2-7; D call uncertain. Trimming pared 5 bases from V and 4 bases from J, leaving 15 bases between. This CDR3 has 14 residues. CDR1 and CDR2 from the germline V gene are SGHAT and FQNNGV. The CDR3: CASSADVGLYEQYF. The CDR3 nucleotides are TGTGCCAGCAGCGCTGACGTGGGTTTGTACGAGCAGTACTTC.

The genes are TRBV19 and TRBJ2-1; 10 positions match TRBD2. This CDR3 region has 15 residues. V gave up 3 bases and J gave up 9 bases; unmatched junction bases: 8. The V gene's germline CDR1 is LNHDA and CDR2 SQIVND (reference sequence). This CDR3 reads CASSITASGSIEQFF. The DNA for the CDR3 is TGTGCCAGTAGTATTACGGCTAGCGGGAGCATTGAGCAGTTCTTC.

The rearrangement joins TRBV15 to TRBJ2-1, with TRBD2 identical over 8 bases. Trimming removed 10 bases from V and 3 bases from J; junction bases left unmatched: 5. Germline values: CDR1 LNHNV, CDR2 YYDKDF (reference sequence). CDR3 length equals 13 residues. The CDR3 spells CAIREGNYNEQFF. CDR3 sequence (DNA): TGTGCCATACGGGAGGGGAACTACAATGAGCAGTTCTTC.

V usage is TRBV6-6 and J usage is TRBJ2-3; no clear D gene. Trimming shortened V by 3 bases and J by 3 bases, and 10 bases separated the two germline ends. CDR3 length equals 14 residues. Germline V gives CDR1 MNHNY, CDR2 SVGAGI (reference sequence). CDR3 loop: CASSYQGHTDTQYF. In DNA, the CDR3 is TGTGCCAGCAGTTATCAAGGGCATACAGATACGCAGTATTTT.